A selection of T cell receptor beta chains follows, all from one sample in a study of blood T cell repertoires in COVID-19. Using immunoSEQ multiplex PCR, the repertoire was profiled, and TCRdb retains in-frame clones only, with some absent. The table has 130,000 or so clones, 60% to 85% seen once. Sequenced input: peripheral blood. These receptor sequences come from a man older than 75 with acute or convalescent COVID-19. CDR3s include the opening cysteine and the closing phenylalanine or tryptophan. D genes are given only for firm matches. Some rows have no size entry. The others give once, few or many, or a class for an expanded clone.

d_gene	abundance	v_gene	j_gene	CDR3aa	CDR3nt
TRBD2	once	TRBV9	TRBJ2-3	CASSVSGAPDTQYF	TGTGCCAGCAGCGTTAGCGGGGCCCCAGATACGCAGTATTTT
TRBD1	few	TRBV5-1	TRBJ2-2	CASSLGQGNTGELFF	TGCGCCAGCAGCTTGGGACAGGGGAACACCGGGGAGCTGTTTTTT
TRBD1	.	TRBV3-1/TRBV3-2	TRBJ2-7	CASSSNRGLEQYF	TGTGCCAGCAGCTCCAACAGGGGCCTTGAGCAGTACTTC
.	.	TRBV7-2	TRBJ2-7	CASSLVGGINYEQYF	TGTGCCAGCAGCTTAGTGGGGGGAATAAACTACGAGCAGTACTTC
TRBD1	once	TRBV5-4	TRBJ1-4	CASSLAAGGNEKLFF	TGTGCCAGCAGCTTGGCGGCAGGGGGCAATGAAAAACTGTTTTTT
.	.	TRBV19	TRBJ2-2	CASSRRAADTGELFF	TGTGCCAGTAGTCGCCGTGCGGCAGACACCGGGGAGCTGTTTTTT
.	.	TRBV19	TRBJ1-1	CASSIRDKNTEAFF	TGTGCCAGTAGTATCCGGGACAAGAACACTGAAGCTTTCTTT
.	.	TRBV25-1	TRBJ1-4	CASSARSEREKLFF	TGTGCCAGCAGTGCGCGGTCAGAAAGAGAAAAACTGTTTTTT
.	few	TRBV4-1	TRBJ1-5	CASSQTGQSNQPQHF	TGCGCCAGCAGCCAGACAGGACAGAGCAATCAGCCCCAGCATTTT
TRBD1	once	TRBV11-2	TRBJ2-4	CASRMGQGNIQYF	TGTGCCAGCAGAATGGGACAGGGGAACATTCAGTACTTC
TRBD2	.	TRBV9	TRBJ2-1	CASSDLAGGRSSYNEQFF	TGTGCCAGCAGTGATCTAGCGGGGGGAAGGAGCTCCTACAATGAGCAGTTCTTC
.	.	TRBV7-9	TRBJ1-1	CASSLQQGDTEAFF	TGTGCCAGCAGCCTTCAACAGGGAGACACTGAAGCTTTCTTT
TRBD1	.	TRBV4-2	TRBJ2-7	CASSPTGGGSYEQYF	TGTGCCAGCAGCCCTACAGGGGGCGGCTCCTACGAGCAGTACTTC
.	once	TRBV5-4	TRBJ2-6	CASRTAGANVLTF	TGTGCCAGCAGAACAGCAGGGGCCAACGTCCTGACTTTC
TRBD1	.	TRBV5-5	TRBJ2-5	CASSLGQGAKTQYF	TGTGCCAGCAGCTTGGGCCAGGGGGCAAAGACCCAGTACTTC
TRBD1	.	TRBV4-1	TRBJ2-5	CASRSTGGGGETQYF	TGCGCCAGCAGGTCGACAGGGGGAGGTGGAGAGACCCAGTACTTC
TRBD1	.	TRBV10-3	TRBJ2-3	CAMAGGQMRTDTQYF	TGTGCCATGGCAGGGGGCCAGATGAGAACAGATACGCAGTATTTT
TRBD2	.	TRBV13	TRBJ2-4	CASAPRGGYIQYF	TGTGCCAGCGCCCCGCGGGGGGGATACATTCAGTACTTC
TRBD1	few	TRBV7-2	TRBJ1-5	CASSLGDRVNQPQHF	TGTGCCAGCAGCTTGGGAGACAGGGTAAATCAGCCCCAGCATTTT
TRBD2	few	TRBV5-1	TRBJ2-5	CASSQTGGRGEETQYF	TGCGCCAGCAGCCAGACCGGGGGGAGAGGCGAAGAGACCCAGTACTTC
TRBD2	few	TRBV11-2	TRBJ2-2	CASNPGTSGAGELFF	TGTGCCAGCAATCCAGGCACTAGCGGGGCCGGGGAGCTGTTTTTT
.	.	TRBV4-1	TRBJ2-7	CASSHPPSYEQYF	TGCGCCAGCAGCCACCCACCCAGTTACGAGCAGTACTTC
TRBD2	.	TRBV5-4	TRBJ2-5	CASSLVGGGAQETQYF	TGTGCCAGCAGCTTGGTGGGCGGGGGGGCCCAAGAGACCCAGTACTTC
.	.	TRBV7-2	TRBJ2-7	CASSLQGTSYEQYF	TGTGCCAGCAGCTTACAGGGTACCTCCTACGAGCAGTACTTC
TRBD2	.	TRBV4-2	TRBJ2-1	CASSQVLAGGSAYNEQFF	TGTGCCAGCAGCCAAGTTCTAGCGGGGGGTTCCGCCTACAATGAGCAGTTCTTC
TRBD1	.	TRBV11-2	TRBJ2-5	CASSEGQGFWDAQYF	TGTGCCAGCAGCGAGGGACAGGGATTTTGGGATGCCCAGTACTTC
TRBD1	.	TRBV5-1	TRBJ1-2	CASSLDRGRNTF	TGCGCCAGCAGCTTAGACAGGGGAAGGAACACCTTC
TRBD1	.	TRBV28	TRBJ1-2	CASMRDSLPYGYTF	TGTGCCAGCATGAGGGACAGCCTCCCCTATGGCTACACCTTC
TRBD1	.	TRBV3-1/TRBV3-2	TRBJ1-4	CASSQGVGRGELFF	TGTGCCAGCAGCCAAGGGGTAGGCAGGGGGGAACTGTTTTTT
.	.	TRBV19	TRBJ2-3	CASSMAASGTDTQYF	TGTGCCAGTAGTATGGCGGCTAGCGGCACAGATACGCAGTATTTT
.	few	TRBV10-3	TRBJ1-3	CAISDPRGSGNTIYF	TGTGCCATCAGTGACCCCAGGGGCTCTGGAAACACCATATATTTT
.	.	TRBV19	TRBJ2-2	CASSTGLTNTGELFF	TGTGCCAGTAGTACCGGACTAACTAACACCGGGGAGCTGTTTTTT
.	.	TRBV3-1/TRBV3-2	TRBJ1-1	CASSLASRGNTEAFF	TGTGCCAGCAGCCTTGCCTCCAGGGGTAACACTGAAGCTTTCTTT
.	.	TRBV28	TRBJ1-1	CASSSSTEAFF	TGTGCCAGCAGCTCTAGCACTGAAGCTTTCTTT
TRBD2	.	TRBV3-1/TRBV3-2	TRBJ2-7	CASSQLGGAAAF	TGTGCCAGCAGCCAACTCGGGGGGGCAGCCGCCTTC